Below, one T cell receptor beta chain is given with its context. Its antigen remains unidentified. This entry is derived from a study of OX40 agonist ivuxolimab in advanced cancers. Study-level background: The dose of intravenous ivuxolimab that patients received every 2 weeks ranged from 0.01 to 10 mg/kg. Three patients had partial responses: one hepatocellular carcinoma, two cutaneous melanoma.

Libraries were prepared by immunoSEQ multiplex PCR; TCRdb keeps only in-frame clonotypes and omits some of them. The sample holds tens of thousands of clones, 85% to 90% seen once. Whole-study results and caveats: Nonresponders included some who also had low normalized T-cell clonal expansion. At doses 0.1 to 3.0 mg/kg, CD4+ and CD8+ clones expanded.

The CDR3 is 15 residues long. J lost 1 base, V lost 1 base, and 1 base had no gene match. Germline-derived CDR1 and CDR2 are SGHRS and YFSETQ. This TCR derives from an adult with an advanced solid tumor such as melanoma, head and neck, liver or kidney cancer. The sequencing used CD4+ or CD8+ T cells sorted from blood, collected in a trial of the OX40 agonist ivuxolimab. The chain uses TRBV5-1 and TRBJ2-2; 7 nucleotides line up with TRBD2. CDR3 sequence reads: CASSLPGGNTGELFF. Written as DNA, the CDR3 is TGCGCCAGCAGCTTGCCGGGGGGGAACACCGGGGAGCTGTTTTTT. Complete variable domain (other parts from reference TRBV5-1 and TRBJ2-2): KAGVTQTPRYLIKTRGQQVTLSCSPISGHRSVSWYQQTPGQGLQFLFEYFSETQRNKGNFPGRFSGRQFSNSRSEMNVSTLELGDSALYLCASSLPGGNTGELFFGEGSRLTVL.